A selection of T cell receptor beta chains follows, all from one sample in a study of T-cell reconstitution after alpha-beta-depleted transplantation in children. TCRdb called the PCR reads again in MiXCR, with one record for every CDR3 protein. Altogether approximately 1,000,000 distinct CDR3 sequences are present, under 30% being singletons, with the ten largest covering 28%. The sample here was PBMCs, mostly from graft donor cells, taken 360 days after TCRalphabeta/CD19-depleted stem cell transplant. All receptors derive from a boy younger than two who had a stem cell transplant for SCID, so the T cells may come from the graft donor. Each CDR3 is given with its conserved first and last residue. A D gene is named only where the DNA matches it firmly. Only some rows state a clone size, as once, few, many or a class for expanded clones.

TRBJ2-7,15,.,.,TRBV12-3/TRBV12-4,CASSMGTGIRYEQYF,TGTGCCAGCAGTATGGGCACAGGGATACGTTACGAGCAGTACTTC
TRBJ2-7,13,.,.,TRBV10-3,CAISADRSYEQYF,TGTGCCATCAGTGCGGACCGCTCCTACGAGCAGTACTTC
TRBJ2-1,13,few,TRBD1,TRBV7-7,CASSLVSGTGLFF,TGTGCCAGCAGCTTAGTGTCTGGGACAGGGCTCTTCTTC
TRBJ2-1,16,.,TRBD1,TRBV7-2,CASSQYRGDSYNEQFF,TGTGCCAGCAGCCAGTACAGGGGGGACTCCTACAATGAGCAGTTCTTC
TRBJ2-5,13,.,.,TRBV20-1,CSATTPPQETQYF,TGCAGTGCCACAACACCGCCTCAAGAGACCCAGTACTTC
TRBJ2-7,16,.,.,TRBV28,CASSLTPPQNIYEQYF,TGTGCCAGCAGTTTAACTCCGCCCCAAAACATTTACGAGCAGTACTTC
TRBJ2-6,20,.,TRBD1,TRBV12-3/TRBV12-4,CASSRQGTLSLYSGANVLTF,TGTGCCAGCAGTCGACAGGGAACCCTCTCCTTATACTCTGGGGCCAACGTCCTGACTTTC
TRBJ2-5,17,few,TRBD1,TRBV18,CASSRRQGPKPQETQYF,TGTGCCAGCTCCCGCAGACAGGGGCCGAAACCCCAAGAGACCCAGTACTTC
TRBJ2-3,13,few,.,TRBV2,CASRSNPADTQYF,TGTGCCAGCAGGTCAAACCCCGCGGATACGCAGTATTTT
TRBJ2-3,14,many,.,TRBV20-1,CSARRQPGTDTQYF,TGCAGTGCTAGGAGACAGCCTGGCACAGATACGCAGTATTTT
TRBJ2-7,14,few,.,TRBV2,CASSGPEDGYEQYF,TGTGCCAGCAGCGGACCGGAGGATGGCTACGAGCAGTACTTC
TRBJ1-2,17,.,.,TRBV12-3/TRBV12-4,CASSEGTETGPNYGYTF,TGTGCCAGCAGCGAAGGGACCGAGACAGGACCGAACTATGGCTACACCTTC
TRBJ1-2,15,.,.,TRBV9,CASSVGGGAVYGYTF,TGTGCCAGCAGCGTAGGTGGGGGGGCGGTCTATGGCTACACCTTC
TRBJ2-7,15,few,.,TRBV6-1,CASSVGLLPSYEQYF,TGTGCCAGCAGTGTAGGGTTGTTACCCTCCTACGAGCAGTACTTC
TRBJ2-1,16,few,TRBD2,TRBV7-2,CASSSSSGGDLNEQFF,TGTGCCAGCAGCTCCAGTAGCGGGGGGGATCTCAATGAGCAGTTCTTC
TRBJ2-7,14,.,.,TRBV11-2,CASSLETATYEQYF,TGTGCCAGCAGCTTAGAAACGGCGACCTACGAGCAGTACTTC
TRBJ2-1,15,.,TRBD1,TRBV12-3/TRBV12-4,CASVPRDRAGNEQFF,TGTGCCAGCGTGCCAAGGGACAGGGCTGGAAATGAGCAGTTCTTC
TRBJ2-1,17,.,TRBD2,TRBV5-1,CASSWRMGGISYNEQFF,TGCGCCAGCAGCTGGCGAATGGGGGGGATATCCTACAATGAGCAGTTCTTC
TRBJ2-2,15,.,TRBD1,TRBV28,CASSAQGVPTGELFF,TGTGCCAGCAGTGCCCAGGGGGTCCCCACCGGGGAGCTGTTTTTT
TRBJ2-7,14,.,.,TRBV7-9,CASSNPQGIYEQYF,TGTGCCAGCAGCAACCCACAGGGTATCTACGAGCAGTACTTC
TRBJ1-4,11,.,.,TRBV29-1,CSVGDGLKLFF,TGCAGCGTTGGGGACGGACTCAAACTGTTTTTT
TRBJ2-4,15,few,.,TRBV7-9,CASSLGHLDYLPQYF,TGTGCCAGCAGCTTAGGCCACCTGGATTACCTCCCTCAGTACTTC
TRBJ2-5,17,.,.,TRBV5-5,CASSLLGGGDTKMTQYF,TGTGCCAGCAGCTTGTTGGGAGGGGGAGACACCAAGATGACCCAGTACTTC
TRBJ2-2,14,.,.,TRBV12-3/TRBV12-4,CASLDWGLTGELFF,TGTGCCAGCCTGGACTGGGGTCTCACCGGGGAGCTGTTTTTT
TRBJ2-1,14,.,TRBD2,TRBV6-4,CACCFGGGYNEWFF,TGTGCCTGCTGCTTCGGGGGGGGCTACAATGAGTGGTTCTTC
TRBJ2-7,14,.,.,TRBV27,CASSSHRVPYEQYF,TGTGCCAGCAGTTCCCACAGGGTCCCCTACGAGCAGTACTTC
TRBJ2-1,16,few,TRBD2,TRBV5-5,CASSLATSGDHNEQFF,TGTGCCAGCAGCTTGGCCACTAGCGGGGATCACAATGAGCAGTTCTTC
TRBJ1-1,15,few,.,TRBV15,CATSRDFPDHTEAFF,TGTGCCACCAGCAGAGATTTCCCTGACCACACTGAAGCTTTCTTT
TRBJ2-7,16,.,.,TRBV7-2,CASSLGPGGLSYEQYF,TGTGCCAGCAGCCTCGGTCCTGGGGGTCTCTCCTACGAGCAGTACTTC
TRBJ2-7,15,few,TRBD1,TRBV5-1,CASSWGQGDSYEQYF,TGCGCCAGCAGCTGGGGACAGGGCGACTCCTACGAGCAGTACTTC
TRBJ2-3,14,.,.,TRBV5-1,CASSLDTGTDTQYF,TGCGCCAGCAGCTTGGACACAGGCACAGATACGCAGTATTTT
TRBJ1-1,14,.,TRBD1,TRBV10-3,CAISDGTGNTEAFF,TGTGCCATCAGTGATGGGACAGGGAACACTGAAGCTTTCTTT
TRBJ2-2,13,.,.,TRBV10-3,CAISTSNTGELFF,TGTGCCATCAGCACCAGTAACACCGGGGAGCTGTTTTTT
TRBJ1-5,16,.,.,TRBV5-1,CASSLGADGSNQPQHF,TGCGCCAGCAGCTTAGGGGCCGACGGAAGCAATCAGCCCCAGCATTTT
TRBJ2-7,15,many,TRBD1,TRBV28,CASSSSGTGIPEQYF,TGTGCCAGCAGTTCCTCCGGGACAGGGATCCCCGAGCAGTACTTC
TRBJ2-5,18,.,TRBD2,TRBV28,CASSFPLGSGGAQETQYF,TGTGCCAGCAGTTTCCCCCTCGGGAGCGGGGGGGCTCAAGAGACCCAGTACTTC
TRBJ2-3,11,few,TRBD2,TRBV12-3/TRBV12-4,CASSLRGASYF,TGTGCCAGCAGTTTGCGGGGGGCATCGTATTTT
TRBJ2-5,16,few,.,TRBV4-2,CASSQEFSGPQETQYF,TGTGCCAGCAGCCAAGAGTTTTCCGGACCCCAAGAGACCCAGTACTTC
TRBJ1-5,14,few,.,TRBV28,CASSLRDHPRPQHF,TGTGCCAGCAGCCTCCGGGACCATCCACGGCCCCAGCATTTT
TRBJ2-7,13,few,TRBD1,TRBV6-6,CASGGTGRYEQYF,TGTGCTTCAGGGGGGACAGGGCGATACGAGCAGTACTTC
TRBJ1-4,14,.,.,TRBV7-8,CASSSGKVREKLFF,TGTGCCAGCAGCTCTGGCAAAGTTAGGGAAAAACTGTTTTTT
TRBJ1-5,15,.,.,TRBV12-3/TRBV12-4,CASSPTWGSNQPQHF,TGTGCCAGCAGCCCGACCTGGGGCTCCAATCAGCCCCAGCATTTT
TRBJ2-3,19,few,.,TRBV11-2,CASSLVPWDYLTSTDTQYF,TGTGCCAGCAGCTTAGTTCCCTGGGATTATCTAACAAGCACAGATACGCAGTATTTT
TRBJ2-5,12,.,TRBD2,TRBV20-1,CSVRTSEETQYF,TGCAGTGTGAGGACTAGCGAAGAGACCCAGTACTTC
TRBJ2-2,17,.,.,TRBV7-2,CASSLGPQGRNTGELFF,TGTGCCAGCAGCTTAGGCCCGCAGGGGCGGAACACCGGGGAGCTGTTTTTT
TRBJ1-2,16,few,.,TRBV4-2,CASSPRYTTFGHGYTF,TGTGCCAGCAGCCCAAGATATACGACTTTTGGGCATGGCTACACCTTC
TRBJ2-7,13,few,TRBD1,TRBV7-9,CASSYRQGYEQYF,TGTGCCAGCAGCTATAGACAGGGTTACGAGCAGTACTTC
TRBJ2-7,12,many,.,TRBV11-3,CASSSLQGEQYF,TGTGCCAGCAGCTCCCTCCAGGGAGAGCAGTACTTC
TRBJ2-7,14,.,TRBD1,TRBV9,CASSGDRHSYEQYF,TGTGCCAGCAGCGGGGACAGACACTCCTACGAGCAGTACTTC
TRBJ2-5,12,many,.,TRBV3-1,CASSQDEETQYF,TGTGCCAGCAGCCAAGATGAAGAGACCCAGTACTTC
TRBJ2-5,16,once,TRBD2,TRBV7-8,CASSLITRGGIKTQYF,TGTGCCAGCAGCTTAATTACGCGGGGGGGCATAAAGACCCAGTACTTC
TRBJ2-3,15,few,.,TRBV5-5,CASSLGASNTDTQYF,TGTGCCAGCAGCTTGGGGGCTTCTAACACAGATACGCAGTATTTT
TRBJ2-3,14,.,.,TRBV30,CAWKEGWSTDTQYF,TGTGCCTGGAAAGAGGGATGGAGCACAGATACGCAGTATTTT
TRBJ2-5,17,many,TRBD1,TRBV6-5,CASSYLPGAGGEETQYF,TGTGCCAGCAGTTACCTACCAGGCGCAGGGGGCGAAGAGACCCAGTACTTC
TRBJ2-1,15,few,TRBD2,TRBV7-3,CASSPGGGVGNEQFF,TGTGCCAGCAGCCCCGGCGGGGGTGTGGGGAATGAGCAGTTCTTC
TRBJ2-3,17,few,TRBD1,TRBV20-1,CSARDFRQGAFTDTQYF,TGCAGTGCTAGAGATTTTAGGCAGGGGGCTTTCACAGATACGCAGTATTTT
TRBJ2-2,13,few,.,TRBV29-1,CSVERLAYGELFF,TGCAGCGTTGAACGTCTAGCGTACGGGGAGCTGTTTTTT